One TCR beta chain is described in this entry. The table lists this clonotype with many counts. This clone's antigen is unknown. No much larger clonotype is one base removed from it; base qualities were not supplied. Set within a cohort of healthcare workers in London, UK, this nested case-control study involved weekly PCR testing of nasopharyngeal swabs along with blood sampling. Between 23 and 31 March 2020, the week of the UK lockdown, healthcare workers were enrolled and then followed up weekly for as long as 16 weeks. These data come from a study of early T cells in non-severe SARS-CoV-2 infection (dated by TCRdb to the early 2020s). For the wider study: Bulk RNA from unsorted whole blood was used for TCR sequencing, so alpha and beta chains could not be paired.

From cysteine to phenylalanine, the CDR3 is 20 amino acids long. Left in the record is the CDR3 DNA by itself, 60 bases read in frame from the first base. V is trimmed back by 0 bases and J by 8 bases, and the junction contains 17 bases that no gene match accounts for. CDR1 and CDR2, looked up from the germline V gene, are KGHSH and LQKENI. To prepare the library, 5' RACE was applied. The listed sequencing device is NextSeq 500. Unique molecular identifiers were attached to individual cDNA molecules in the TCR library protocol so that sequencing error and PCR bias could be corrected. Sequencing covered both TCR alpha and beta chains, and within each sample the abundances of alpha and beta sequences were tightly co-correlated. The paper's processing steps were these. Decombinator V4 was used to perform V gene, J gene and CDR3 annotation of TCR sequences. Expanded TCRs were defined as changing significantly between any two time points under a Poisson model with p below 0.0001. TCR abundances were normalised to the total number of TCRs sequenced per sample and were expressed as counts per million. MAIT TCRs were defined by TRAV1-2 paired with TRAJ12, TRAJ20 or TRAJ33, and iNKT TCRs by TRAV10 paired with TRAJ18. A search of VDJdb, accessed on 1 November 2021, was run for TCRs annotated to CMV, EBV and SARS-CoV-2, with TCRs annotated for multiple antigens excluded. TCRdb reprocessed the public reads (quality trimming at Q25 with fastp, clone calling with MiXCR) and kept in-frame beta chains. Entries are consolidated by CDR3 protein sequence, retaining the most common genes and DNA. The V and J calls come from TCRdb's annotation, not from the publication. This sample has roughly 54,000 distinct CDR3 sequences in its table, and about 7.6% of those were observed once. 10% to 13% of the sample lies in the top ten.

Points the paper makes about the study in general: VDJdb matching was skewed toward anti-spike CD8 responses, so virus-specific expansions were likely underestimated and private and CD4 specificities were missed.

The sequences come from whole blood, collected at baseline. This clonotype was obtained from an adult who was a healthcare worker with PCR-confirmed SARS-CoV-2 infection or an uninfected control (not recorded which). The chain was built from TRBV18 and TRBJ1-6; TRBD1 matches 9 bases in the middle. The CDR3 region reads CASSPPGRDRALRGDSPLHF. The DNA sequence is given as TGTGCCAGCTCACCACCGGGCCGGGACAGGGCCCTACGGGGGGATTCACCCCTCCACTTT.